This section outlines one TCR beta chain sequence together with its context. The CDR3 length is 11 residues. Trimming took off 7 bases at V and 7 bases at J, with 11 bases between the two ends. Looked up from germline, CDR1 is SQVTM and CDR2 is ANQGSEA. Some clones are missing from TCRdb's copy, which holds only in-frame ones; the method was immunoSEQ multiplex PCR. In the table there are over 450,000 clones, approximately 91% of which are singletons. The data stem from a study of blood T cell repertoires in COVID-19. Study-wide context: COVID-19 samples collected from the United States, Italy and Spain covered acute and convalescent phases. Sources were T cells, B-cell-depleted T cells, or PBMCs; the material itself was cDNA or gDNA.

The Seattle site enrolled patients during active infection and followed them longitudinally. The TCR comes from a woman aged 50 to 60 with COVID-19, enrolled during active disease. The V and J genes are TRBV29-1 and TRBJ2-4; D is perhaps TRBD1 or TRBD2 (6 bases each). Source material: peripheral blood. The CDR3 coding sequence is TGCAGCGGGGGGGCCGATAACATTCAGTACTTC. It translates to CSGGADNIQYF.